This TCR beta chain derives from a study of response to subunit inactivated influenza vaccine. As for this clonotype: Its antigen is not identified.

Germline assignment: CDR1 SGHNT and CDR2 YENEEA. The CDR3 has 12 amino acids. The V end was cut by 6 bases, the J end by 8 bases, with 11 bases between. General study findings and limits: Authors proposed each seasonal influenza vaccination draws in few new T cells.

TCRdb reprocessed the RT-PCR reads via MiXCR and lists one record per CDR3 protein. Here the sample spans 650,000 to 800,000 distinct CDR3 sequences, approximately 15% being singletons. The sample here was PBMCs from blood, taken 14 to 15 days before vaccination. This receptor was identified in a man aged 50 to 60 who received an inactivated influenza vaccine. The chain combines TRBV11-3 with TRBJ2-1, with a possible D match to TRBD2 (5 bases). This CDR3 is CASSSGSHEQFF. Written as DNA, the CDR3 is TGTGCCAGCAGTTCGGGGAGCCATGAGCAGTTCTTC.